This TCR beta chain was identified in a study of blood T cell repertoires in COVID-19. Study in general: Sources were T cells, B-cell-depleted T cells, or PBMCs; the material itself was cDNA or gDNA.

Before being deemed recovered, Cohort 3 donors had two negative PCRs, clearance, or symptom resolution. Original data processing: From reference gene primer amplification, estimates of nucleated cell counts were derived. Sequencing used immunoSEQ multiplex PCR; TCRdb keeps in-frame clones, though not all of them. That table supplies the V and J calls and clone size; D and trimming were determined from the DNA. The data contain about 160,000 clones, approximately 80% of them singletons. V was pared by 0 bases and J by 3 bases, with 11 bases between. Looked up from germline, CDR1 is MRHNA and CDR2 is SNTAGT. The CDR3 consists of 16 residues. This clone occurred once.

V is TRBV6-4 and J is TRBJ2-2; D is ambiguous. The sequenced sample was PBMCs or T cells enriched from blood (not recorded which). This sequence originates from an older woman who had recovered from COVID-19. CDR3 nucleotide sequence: TGTGCCAGCAGTGACTCGGGCAGTCAAGACACCGGGGAGCTGTTTTTT. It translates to CASSDSGSQDTGELFF.